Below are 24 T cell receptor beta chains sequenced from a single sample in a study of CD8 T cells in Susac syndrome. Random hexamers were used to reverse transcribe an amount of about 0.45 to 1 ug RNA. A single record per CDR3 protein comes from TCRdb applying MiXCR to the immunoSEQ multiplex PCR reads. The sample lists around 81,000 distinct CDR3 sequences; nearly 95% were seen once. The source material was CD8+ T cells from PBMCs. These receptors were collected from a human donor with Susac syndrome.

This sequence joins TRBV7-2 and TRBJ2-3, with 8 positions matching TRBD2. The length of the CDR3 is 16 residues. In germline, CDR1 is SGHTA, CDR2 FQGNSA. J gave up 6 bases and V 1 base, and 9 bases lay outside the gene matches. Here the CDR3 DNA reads TGTGCCAGCAGCTTAGAGCCAGCGGGGGCGTCCGATACGCAGTATTTT. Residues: CASSLEPAGASDTQYF.

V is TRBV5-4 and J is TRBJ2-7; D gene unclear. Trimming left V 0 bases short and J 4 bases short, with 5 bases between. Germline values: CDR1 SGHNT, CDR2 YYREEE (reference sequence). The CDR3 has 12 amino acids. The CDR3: CASSLDDYEQYF. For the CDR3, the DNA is TGTGCCAGCAGCTTGGACGATTACGAGCAGTACTTC.

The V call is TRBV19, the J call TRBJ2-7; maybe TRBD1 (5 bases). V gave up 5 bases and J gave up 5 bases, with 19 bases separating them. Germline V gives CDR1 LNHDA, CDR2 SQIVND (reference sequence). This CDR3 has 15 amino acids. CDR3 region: CASSPRDRAGHEQYF. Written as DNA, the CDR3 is TGTGCCAGTAGTCCCAGGGATCGGGCCGGCCACGAGCAGTACTTC.

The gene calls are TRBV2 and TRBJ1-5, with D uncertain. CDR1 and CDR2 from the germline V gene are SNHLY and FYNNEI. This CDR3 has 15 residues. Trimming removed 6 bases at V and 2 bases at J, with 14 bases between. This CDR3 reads CASSGLSAGNQPQHF. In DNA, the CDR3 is TGTGCCAGCAGCGGGCTGAGCGCTGGCAATCAGCCCCAGCATTTT.

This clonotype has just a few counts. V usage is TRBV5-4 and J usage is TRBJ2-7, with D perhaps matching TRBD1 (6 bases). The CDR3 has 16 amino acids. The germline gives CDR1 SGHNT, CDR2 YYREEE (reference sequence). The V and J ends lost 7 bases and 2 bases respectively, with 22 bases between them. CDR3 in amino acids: CASGSSDRAEPYEQYF. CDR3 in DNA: TGTGCCAGCGGATCTTCGGACAGAGCAGAACCCTACGAGCAGTACTTC. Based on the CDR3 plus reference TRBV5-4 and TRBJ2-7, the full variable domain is ETGVTQSPTHLIKTRGQQVTLRCSSQSGHNTVSWYQQALGQGPQFIFQYYREEENGRGNFPPRFSGLQFPNYSSELNVNALELDDSALYLCASGSSDRAEPYEQYFGPGTRLTVT.

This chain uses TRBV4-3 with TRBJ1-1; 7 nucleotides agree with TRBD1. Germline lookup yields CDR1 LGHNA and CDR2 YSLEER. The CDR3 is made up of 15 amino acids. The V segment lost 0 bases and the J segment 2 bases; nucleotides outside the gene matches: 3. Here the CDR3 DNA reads TGCGCCAGCAGCCAAGAAGACAGGGCAAACACTGAAGCTTTCTTT. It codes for CASSQEDRANTEAFF.

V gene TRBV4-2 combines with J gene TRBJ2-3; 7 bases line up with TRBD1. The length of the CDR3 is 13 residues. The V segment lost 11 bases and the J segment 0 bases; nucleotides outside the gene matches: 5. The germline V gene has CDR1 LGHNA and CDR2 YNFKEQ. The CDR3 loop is CAGRDSSTDTQYF. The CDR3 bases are TGTGCCGGCCGGGACAGTAGCACAGATACGCAGTATTTT.

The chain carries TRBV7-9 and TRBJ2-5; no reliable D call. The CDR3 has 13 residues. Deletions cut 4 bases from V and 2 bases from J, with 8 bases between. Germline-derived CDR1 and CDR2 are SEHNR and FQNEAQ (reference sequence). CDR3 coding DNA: TGTGCCAGCAGCTCTGCCTCTCAAGAGACCCAGTACTTC. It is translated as CASSSASQETQYF.

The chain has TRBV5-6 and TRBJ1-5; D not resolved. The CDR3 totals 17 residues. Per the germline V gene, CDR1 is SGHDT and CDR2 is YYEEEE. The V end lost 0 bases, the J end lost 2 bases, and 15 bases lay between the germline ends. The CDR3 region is CASSLGNMRQGNQPQHF. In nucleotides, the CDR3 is TGTGCCAGCAGCTTGGGGAATATGAGACAAGGCAATCAGCCCCAGCATTTT.

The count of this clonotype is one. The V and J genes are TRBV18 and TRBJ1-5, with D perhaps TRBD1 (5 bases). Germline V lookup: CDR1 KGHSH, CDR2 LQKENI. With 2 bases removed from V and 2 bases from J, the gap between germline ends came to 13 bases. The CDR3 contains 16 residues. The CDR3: CASSPWGRGGNQPQHF. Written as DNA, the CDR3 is TGTGCCAGCTCACCATGGGGGAGAGGGGGCAATCAGCCCCAGCATTTT.

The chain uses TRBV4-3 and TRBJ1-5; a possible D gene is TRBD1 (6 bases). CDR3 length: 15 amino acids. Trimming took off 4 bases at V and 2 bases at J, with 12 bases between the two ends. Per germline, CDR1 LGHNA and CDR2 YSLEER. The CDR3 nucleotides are TGCGCCAGCAGCCCCCGGGCAGGGGGCAATCAGCCCCAGCATTTT. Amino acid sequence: CASSPRAGGNQPQHF.

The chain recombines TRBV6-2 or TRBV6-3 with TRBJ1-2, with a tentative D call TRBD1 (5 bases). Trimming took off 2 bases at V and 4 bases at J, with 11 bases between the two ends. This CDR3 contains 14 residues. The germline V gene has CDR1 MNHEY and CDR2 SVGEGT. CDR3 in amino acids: CASSYQGAVYGYTF. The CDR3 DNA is TGTGCCAGCAGTTACCAGGGTGCGGTCTATGGCTACACCTTC.

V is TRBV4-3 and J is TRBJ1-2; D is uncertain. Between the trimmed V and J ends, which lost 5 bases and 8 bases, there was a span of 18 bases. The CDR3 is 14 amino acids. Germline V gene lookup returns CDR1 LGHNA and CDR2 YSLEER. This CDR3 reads CASSGADGVGGYTF. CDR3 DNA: TGCGCCAGCAGCGGTGCCGATGGGGTAGGAGGCTACACCTTC.

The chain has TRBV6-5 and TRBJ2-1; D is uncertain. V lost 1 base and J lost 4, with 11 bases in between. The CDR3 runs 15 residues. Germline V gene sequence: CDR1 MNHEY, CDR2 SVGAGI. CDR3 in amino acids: CASSYLTGLYNEQFF. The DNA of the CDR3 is TGTGCCAGCAGTTACTTGACCGGCTTATACAATGAGCAGTTCTTC.

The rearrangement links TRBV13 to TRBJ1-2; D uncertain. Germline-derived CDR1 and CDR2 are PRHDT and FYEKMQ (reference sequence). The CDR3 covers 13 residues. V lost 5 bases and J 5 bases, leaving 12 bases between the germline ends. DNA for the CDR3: TGTGCCAGCAGCCCGGGAGAAAGATATGGCTACACCTTC. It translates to CASSPGERYGYTF.

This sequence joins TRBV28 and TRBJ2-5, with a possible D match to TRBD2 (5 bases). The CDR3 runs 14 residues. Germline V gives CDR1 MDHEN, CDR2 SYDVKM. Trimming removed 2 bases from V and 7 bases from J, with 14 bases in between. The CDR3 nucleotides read TGTGCCAGCAGTTTAGTCGGGGAATTCGGGACCCAGTACTTC. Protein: CASSLVGEFGTQYF.

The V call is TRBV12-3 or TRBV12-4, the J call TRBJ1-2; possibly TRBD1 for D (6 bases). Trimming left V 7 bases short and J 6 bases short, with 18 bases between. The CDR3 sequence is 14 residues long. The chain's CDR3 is CASNGLGGVNGYTF. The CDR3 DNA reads TGTGCCAGCAACGGTCTAGGGGGGGTCAATGGCTACACCTTC.

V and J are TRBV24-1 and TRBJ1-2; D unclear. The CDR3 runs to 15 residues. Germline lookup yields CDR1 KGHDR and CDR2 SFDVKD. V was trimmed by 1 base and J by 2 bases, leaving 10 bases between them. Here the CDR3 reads CATSDLAEENYGYTF. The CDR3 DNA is TGTGCCACCAGTGATTTAGCGGAGGAAAACTATGGCTACACCTTC.

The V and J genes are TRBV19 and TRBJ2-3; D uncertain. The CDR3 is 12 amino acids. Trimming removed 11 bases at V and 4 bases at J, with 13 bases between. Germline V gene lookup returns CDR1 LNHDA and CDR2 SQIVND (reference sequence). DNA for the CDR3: TGTGCCGTTTCGGGTTTCCCAGATACGCAGTATTTT. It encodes CAVSGFPDTQYF.

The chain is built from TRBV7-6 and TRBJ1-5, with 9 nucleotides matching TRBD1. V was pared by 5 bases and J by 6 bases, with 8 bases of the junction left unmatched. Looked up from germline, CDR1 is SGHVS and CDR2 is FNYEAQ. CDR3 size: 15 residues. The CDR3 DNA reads TGTGCCAGCAGCGAGGGACAGGGATTTGGTCAGCCCCAGCATTTT. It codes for CASSEGQGFGQPQHF.

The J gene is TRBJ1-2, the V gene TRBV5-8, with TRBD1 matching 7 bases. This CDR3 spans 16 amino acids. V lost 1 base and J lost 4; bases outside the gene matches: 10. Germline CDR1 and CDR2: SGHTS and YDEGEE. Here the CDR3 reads CASSLRAGGRSYGYTF. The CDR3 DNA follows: TGTGCCAGCAGCTTGCGTGCAGGGGGTCGAAGCTATGGCTACACCTTC.

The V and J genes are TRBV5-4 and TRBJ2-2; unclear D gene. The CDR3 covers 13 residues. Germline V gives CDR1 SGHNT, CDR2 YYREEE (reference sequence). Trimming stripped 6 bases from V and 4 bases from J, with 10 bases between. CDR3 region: CASTPTSTGELFF. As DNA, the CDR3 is TGTGCCAGCACTCCCACCAGCACCGGGGAGCTGTTTTTT.

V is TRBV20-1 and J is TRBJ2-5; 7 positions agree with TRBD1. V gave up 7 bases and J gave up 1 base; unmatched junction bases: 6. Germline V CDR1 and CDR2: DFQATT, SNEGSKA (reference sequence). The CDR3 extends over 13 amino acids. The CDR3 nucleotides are TGCAGTGTTACCACAGGGGTCCAAGAGACCCAGTACTTC. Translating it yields CSVTTGVQETQYF.

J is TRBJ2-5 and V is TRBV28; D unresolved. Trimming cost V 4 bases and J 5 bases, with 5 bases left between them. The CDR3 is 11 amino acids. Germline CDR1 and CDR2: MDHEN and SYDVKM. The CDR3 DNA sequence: TGTGCCAGCAGTTCGAGGGAGACCCAGTACTTC. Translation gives CASSSRETQYF.